This T cell receptor beta chain was profiled in a study of EBV T-cell therapy then PD-1 blockade in nasopharyngeal carcinoma. The method was immunoSEQ multiplex PCR; TCRdb's version includes in-frame clones alone and lacks a portion of them. The sample yields 20,000 or so clones, roughly four fifths seen once. The sample's treatment: AdE1-LMPpoly-expanded autologous EBV-specific T-cell therapy followed by anti-PD-1 nivolumab. There are 15 residues in the CDR3. Trimming took off 5 bases at V and 5 bases at J, with 17 bases between the two ends. CDR1 is MNHNS and CDR2 is SASEGT in the germline V gene. In regard to this clone: The antigen remains unidentified.

The chain employs TRBV6-1 and TRBJ2-3, with D perhaps being TRBD1 or TRBD2 (5 bases each). Sample: CD8+ T cells from blood, taken at day -245 from a patient whose treatment included autologous EBV-specific T cells and nivolumab. This receptor was taken from a man aged 35 to 55 with nasopharyngeal carcinoma. In DNA form, the CDR3 reads TGTGCCAGCAGTCTATTGGAAGGGACCGAAGATACGCAGTATTTT. This codes for CASSLLEGTEDTQYF.